The 2 T cell receptor beta chains below were found in one sample sequenced in a study of control samples from healthy donors and cancer patients. Data came from immunoSEQ multiplex PCR; TCRdb stores just in-frame clones and leaves some out. The sample records 130,000 or so clones, roughly 94% being singletons. The sequencing input was blood. Every receptor here comes from a man aged 40-49 years in good health.

J is TRBJ2-7 and V is TRBV11-3; D possibly corresponds to TRBD1 (5 bases). Trimming pared 8 bases from V and 0 bases from J, leaving 8 bases between. CDR3 length: 12 amino acids. CDR1 is SGHNT, CDR2 YENEEA, per germline. The CDR3 nucleotides read TGTGCCAGCGAAGGGGACTCCTACGAGCAGTACTTC. Residues: CASEGDSYEQYF. Full variable domain (outside the CDR3, taken from reference TRBV11-3 and TRBJ2-7): EAGVVQSPRYKIIEKKQPVAFWCNPISGHNTLYWYLQNLGQGPELLIRYENEEAVDDSQLPKDRFSAERLKGVDSTLKIQPAELGDSAVYLCASEGDSYEQYFGPGTRLTVT.

V and J are TRBV4-3 and TRBJ2-7; 8 bases map to TRBD1. Germline CDR1 and CDR2: LGHNA and YSLEER. CDR3 size: 14 residues. V lost 5 bases and J lost 3; bases outside the gene matches: 6. CDR3 residues: CASSEIRGLYEQYF. The CDR3, as DNA: TGCGCCAGCAGCGAAATCAGGGGGCTCTACGAGCAGTACTTC.